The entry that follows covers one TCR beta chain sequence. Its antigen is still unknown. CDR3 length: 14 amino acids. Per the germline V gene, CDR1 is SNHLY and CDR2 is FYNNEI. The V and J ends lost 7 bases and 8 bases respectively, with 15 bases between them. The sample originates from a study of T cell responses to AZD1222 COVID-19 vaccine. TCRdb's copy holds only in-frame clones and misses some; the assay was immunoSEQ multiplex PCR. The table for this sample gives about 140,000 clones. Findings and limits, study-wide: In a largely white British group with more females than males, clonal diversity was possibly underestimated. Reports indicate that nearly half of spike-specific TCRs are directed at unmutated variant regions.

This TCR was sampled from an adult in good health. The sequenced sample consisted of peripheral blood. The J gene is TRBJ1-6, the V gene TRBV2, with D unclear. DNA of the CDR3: TGTGCCAGCATGGTCAACAGCGGTGATTCACCCCTCCACTTT. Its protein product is CASMVNSGDSPLHF.